This T cell receptor beta chain is from a study of OX40 agonist ivuxolimab in advanced cancers. Overall study results and limits: Researchers did not establish what antigens the expanded peripheral T cells target. The mean number of expanded clones was higher in CD8+ T cells than in CD4+.

Peripheral blood came from all dose cohorts at three timepoints. Remarks on this clone: Its antigen is still unknown.

The table came from immunoSEQ multiplex PCR; TCRdb's copy has only in-frame clones and leaves some out. The table lists more than 60,000 clones, more than 85% of them singletons. The V and J ends lost 6 bases and 7 bases, in that order; junction bases with no gene match: 9. This CDR3 contains 14 residues. CDR1 is SNHLY, CDR2 FYNNEI, per germline. This specimen consisted of CD4+ or CD8+ T cells sorted from blood, obtained in a trial of the OX40 agonist ivuxolimab. The V call is TRBV2, the J call TRBJ1-2, with 9 bases aligning to TRBD1. The clonotype comes from an adult with an advanced solid tumor such as melanoma, head and neck, liver or kidney cancer. The CDR3 nucleotides are TGTGCCAGCAGGGACAGGGGCGGGGGTCCTGGCTACACCTTC. Residues: CASRDRGGGPGYTF.